Listed here is a single T cell receptor beta chain. Antigen specificity is unknown. An end of the junction does not agree with germline; a read error may underlie this. The entry originates in a study of long-term antiretroviral therapy in people with HIV. Study summary: The 2015 immediate-ART recommendation came about a decade after the earliest samples. Study findings and constraints: Specimens of blood were obtained during about 2004 to 2017, possibly under older ART regimens. Diversity went up after ART and still fell short of transplant donor controls.

The immunoSEQ assay was v3.0, run at survey level. Clones were read by immunoSEQ multiplex PCR, and TCRdb kept only the in-frame ones, dropping some. The repertoire holds more than 20,000 clones, with around 84% as singletons. CDR1 is KGHSH, CDR2 LQKENI, per germline. The CDR3 has 14 residues. Participants with HIV, all of them, were treated in the United States. This rearrangement joins TRBV18 to TRBJ1-1; D possibly corresponds to TRBD1 (5 bases). The sequence was obtained from a man between 25 and 39 years old with HIV. The material sequenced was unsorted PBMCs, taken 4.4 years after starting antiretroviral therapy. The DNA of the CDR3 is TGTGCCAGCCTTCGGGGGGATGAGAACAATGAAGCTTTCTTT. Its protein is CASLRGDENNEAFF. The variable domain in full, completed from reference TRBV18 and TRBJ1-1, reads NAGVMQNPRHLVRRRGQEARLRCSPMKGHSHVYWYRQLPEEGLKFMVYLQKENIIDESGMPKERFSAEFPKEGPSILRIQQVVRGDSAAYFCASLRGDENNEAFFGQGTRLTVV.